The sequence of this T cell receptor beta chain was determined in a study of early T cells in non-severe SARS-CoV-2 infection. About the study: The study sequenced bulk RNA from unsorted whole blood, with chains unpaired.

Germline-derived CDR1 and CDR2 are SGHTA and FQGTGA. This CDR3 region has 12 residues. The V gene lost 4 bases and the J gene lost 7 bases, with 8 bases spanning the gap. Molecules of cDNA were individually given unique molecular identifiers that were attached to them. TCRdb passed the 5' RACE reads through MiXCR, listing each CDR3 protein once. Among about 11,000 distinct CDR3 sequences listed, 4% to 5.5% were seen once. The genes are TRBV7-3 and TRBJ2-1, with D hard to call. This clonotype was sampled from an adult who was a healthcare worker with PCR-confirmed SARS-CoV-2 infection or an uninfected control (not recorded which). Sequenced material: whole blood. Written as DNA, the CDR3 is TGTGCCAGCAGCTCTACCGGAAATGAGCAGTTCTTC. Translation: CASSSTGNEQFF. The full variable domain, its missing parts supplied by reference TRBV7-3 and TRBJ2-1, is GAGVSQTPSNKVTEKGKYVELRCDPISGHTALYWYRQSLGQGPEFLIYFQGTGAADDSGLPNDRFFAVRPEGSVSTLKIQRTERGDSAVYLCASSSTGNEQFFGPGTRLTVL.